This TCR beta chain was retrieved from a study of OX40 agonist ivuxolimab in advanced cancers. Across the study: Of the patients, three showed partial responses, one with hepatocellular carcinoma and two with cutaneous melanoma.

Profiled with immunoSEQ multiplex PCR; TCRdb holds only in-frame clones, not every one. Of tens of thousands of clones in the sample, around 90% are singletons; the top ten hold more than 9.5%. The CDR3 length is 11 residues. Germline V gene lookup returns CDR1 MNHEY and CDR2 SVGAGI. The rearrangement joins TRBV6-5 to TRBJ2-5, with D possibly matching TRBD1 (6 bases). The sample was CD4+ or CD8+ T cells sorted from blood, taken in a trial of the OX40 agonist ivuxolimab. The sequence came from an adult with an advanced solid tumor such as melanoma, head and neck, liver or kidney cancer. This CDR3 reads CAAQGDGTQYF. CDR3 nucleotide sequence: TGTGCTGCACAGGGAGATGGGACCCAGTACTTC.